This T cell receptor beta chain was captured in a study of graft-versus-host responses after intestinal transplantation. Study background: Once they had received anti-thymocyte globulin induction, all recipients took tacrolimus and steroids for two to three years.

J was trimmed by 1 base and V by 4 bases; bases with no gene match: 4. Germline loops: CDR1 SGHNT, CDR2 YYREEE (reference sequence). The CDR3 extends over 14 amino acids. Sequencing was performed with immunoSEQ multiplex PCR; in TCRdb, only in-frame clones are kept and a portion is missing. Among some 41,000 clones listed, over 85% were seen once. Study findings and constraints: Early declines in HvG clones that occurred post-transplant were associated with peak circulating GvH clone levels.

Comments on this clone: Antigen specificity is unknown.

The sequence was obtained from a human patient who received an intestinal transplant, so some T cells may come from the graft donor. The specimen comprised PBMCs, sampled around 270 days after transplant. This rearrangement joins TRBV5-4 to TRBJ1-1; 7 nucleotides line up with TRBD1. The CDR3 loop reads CASSPRDRNTEAFF. The CDR3, as DNA: TGTGCCAGCAGCCCCCGGGACAGGAACACTGAAGCTTTCTTT.